A single TCR beta chain is shown here with its context. Its antigen is unidentified. These data are taken from a study of shared clonotypes between healthy human individuals. Points from the study as a whole: The study generally estimated greater richness for naive than memory subsets. Naive CD4 clonotype sharing across a few donors was approximately 5%.

Method: immunoSEQ multiplex PCR; TCRdb's copy keeps in-frame clones and lacks some. The data contain roughly 1,000,000 clones, 75% to 85% of them singletons. V was trimmed by 6 bases and J by 1 base, leaving 7 bases between them. The CDR3 is 13 amino acids. The germline gives CDR1 SGHTA, CDR2 FQGNSA. Negatively enriched CD4+ T cells were divided by CD45RA into naive and memory. J is TRBJ1-3 and V is TRBV7-2; D is undetermined. The sample consisted of memory CD4+ T cells from PBMCs. Subset defined: CD45RA-negative fraction. This TCR came from a young man in good health. Some clones in this sample may be carry-over from other donors' samples. The CDR3 here is CASSILSGNTIYF. DNA for the CDR3: TGTGCCAGCAGTATATTATCTGGAAACACCATATATTTT.